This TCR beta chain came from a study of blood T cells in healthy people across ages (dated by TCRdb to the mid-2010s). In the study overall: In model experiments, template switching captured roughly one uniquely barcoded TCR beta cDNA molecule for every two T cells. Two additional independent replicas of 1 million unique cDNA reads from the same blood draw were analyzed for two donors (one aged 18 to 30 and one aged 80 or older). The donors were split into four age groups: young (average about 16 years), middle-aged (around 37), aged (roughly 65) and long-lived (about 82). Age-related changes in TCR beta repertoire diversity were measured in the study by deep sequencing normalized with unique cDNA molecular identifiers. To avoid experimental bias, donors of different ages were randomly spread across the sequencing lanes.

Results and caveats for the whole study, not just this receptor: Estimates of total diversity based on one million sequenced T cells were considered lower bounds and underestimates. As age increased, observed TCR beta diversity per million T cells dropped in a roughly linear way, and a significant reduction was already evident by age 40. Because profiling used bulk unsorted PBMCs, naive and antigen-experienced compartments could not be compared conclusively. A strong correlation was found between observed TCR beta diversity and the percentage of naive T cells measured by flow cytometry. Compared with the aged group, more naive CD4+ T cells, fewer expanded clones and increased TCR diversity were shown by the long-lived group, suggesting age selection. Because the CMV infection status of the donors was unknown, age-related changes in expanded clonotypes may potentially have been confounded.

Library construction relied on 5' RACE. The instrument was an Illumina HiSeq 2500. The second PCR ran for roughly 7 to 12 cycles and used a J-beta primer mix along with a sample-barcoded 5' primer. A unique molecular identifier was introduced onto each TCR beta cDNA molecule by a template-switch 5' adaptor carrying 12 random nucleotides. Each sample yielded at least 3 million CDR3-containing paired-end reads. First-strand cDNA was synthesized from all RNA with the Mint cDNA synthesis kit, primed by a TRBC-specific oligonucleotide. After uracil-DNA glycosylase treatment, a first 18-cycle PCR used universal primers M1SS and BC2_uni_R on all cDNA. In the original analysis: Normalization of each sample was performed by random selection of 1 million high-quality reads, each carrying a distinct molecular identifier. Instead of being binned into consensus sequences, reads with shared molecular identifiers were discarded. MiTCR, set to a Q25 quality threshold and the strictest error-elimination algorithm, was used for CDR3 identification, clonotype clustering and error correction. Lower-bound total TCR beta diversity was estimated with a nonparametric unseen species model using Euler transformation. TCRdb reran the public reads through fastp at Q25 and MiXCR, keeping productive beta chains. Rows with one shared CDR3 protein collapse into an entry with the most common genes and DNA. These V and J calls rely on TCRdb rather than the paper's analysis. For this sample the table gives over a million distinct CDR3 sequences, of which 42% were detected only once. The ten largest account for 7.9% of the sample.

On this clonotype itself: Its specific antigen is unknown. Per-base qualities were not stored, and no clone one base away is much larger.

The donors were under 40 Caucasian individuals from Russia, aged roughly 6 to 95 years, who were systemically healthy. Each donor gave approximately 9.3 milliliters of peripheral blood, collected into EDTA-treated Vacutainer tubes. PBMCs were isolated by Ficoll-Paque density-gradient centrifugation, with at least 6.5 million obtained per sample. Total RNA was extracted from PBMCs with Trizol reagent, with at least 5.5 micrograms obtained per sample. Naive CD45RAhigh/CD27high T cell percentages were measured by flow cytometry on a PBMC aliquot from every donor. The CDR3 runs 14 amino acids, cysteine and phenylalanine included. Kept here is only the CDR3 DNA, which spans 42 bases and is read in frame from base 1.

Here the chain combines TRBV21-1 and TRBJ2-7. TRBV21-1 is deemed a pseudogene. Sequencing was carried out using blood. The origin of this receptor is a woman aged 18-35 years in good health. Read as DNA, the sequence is TGTGCCAGCAGCAAAGGTCACTGCTACTACGAGCAGTACTTC. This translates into CASSKGHCYYEQYF.